Listed here is a single T cell receptor beta chain. The sample originates from a study of blood T cell repertoires in COVID-19. Study at large: PBMCs, B-cell-depleted T cells, or T cells provided the cDNA or gDNA that made up the material.

Sequencing used immunoSEQ multiplex PCR; TCRdb keeps in-frame clones, though not all of them. The sample has around 87,000 clones, almost 80% seen once. CDR3 size: 16 residues. V shed 3 bases, J shed 6 bases, and the junction held 6 bases outside the gene matches. CDR1 is SGDLS, CDR2 YYNGEE, per germline. The V and J genes are TRBV9 and TRBJ2-1, with 13 nucleotides matching TRBD2. This TCR derives from a human donor in a cohort sampled during active COVID-19. Sequencing was done on a sample of peripheral blood. CDR3 nucleotide sequence: TGTGCCAGCAGCGCCCAACTAGCGGGAGGGGGCAATGAGCAGTTCTTC. Protein: CASSAQLAGGGNEQFF.